This record covers a single T cell receptor beta chain. This entry belongs to a study of blood T cell repertoires in COVID-19. Trimming pared 4 bases from V and 1 base from J, leaving 12 bases between. The CDR3 length is 15 residues. CDR1 KGHSH and CDR2 LQKENI come from the germline V gene. TCRdb keeps only in-frame clones here, not all; method: immunoSEQ multiplex PCR. The sample contains approximately 200,000 clones, around 84% of which appear only once. This receptor was taken from a woman in her sixties or seventies who had recovered from COVID-19. The chain employs TRBV18 and TRBJ2-3; tentatively, D is TRBD2 (5 bases). The sequenced sample was peripheral blood. Here the CDR3 reads CASSLTPGGTDTQYF. For the CDR3, the DNA is TGTGCCAGCTCACTTACCCCCGGGGGCACAGATACGCAGTATTTT.